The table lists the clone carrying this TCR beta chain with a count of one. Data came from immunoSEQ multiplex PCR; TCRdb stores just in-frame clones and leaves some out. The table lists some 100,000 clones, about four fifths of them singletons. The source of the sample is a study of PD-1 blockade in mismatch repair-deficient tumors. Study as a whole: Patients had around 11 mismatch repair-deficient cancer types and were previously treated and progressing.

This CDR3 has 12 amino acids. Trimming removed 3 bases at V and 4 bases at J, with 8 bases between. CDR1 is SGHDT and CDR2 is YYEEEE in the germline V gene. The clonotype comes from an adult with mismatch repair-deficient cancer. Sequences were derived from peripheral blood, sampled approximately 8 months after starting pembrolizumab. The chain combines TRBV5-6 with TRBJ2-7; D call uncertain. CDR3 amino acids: CASSWDSYEQYF. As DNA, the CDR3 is TGTGCCAGCAGCTGGGATTCTTACGAGCAGTACTTC.